This TCR beta chain originates from a study of blood T cell repertoires in COVID-19. Study background: Sites across the United States, Italy and Spain contributed samples from acute and convalescent COVID-19.

Comments on this clone: Other DNA sequences within the sample encode an identical CDR3.

The table came from immunoSEQ multiplex PCR; TCRdb's copy has only in-frame clones and leaves some out. Here the sample spans about 310,000 clones, 85% being singletons. Cohorts were determined from participant-reported clinical history. During the 2 weeks before they entered the study, exposed participants had met someone with a PCR-confirmed or clinician-diagnosed COVID-19 case. The V gene's germline CDR1 is SGHAT and CDR2 FQNNGV. The CDR3 loop spans 13 amino acids. V shed 0 bases and J shed 6 bases, with 5 bases lying between them. Sequenced sample: PBMCs or T cells enriched from blood (not recorded which). V and J are TRBV11-2 and TRBJ2-2, with no clear D. The sequence was obtained from a woman in her twenties or thirties who had been exposed to COVID-19. In nucleotides, the CDR3 is TGTGCCAGCAGCTTAGAAAACTCCGGGGAGCTGTTTTTT. It codes for CASSLENSGELFF.